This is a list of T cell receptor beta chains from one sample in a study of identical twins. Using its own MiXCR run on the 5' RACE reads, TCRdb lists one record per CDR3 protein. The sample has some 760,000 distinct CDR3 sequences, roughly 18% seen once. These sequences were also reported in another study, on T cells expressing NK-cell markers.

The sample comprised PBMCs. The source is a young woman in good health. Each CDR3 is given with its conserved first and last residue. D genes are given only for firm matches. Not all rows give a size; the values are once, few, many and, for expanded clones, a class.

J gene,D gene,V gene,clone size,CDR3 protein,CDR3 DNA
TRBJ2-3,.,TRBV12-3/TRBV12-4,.,CASKDRGGQYF,TGTGCCAGCAAGGATCGAGGGGGGCAGTATTTT
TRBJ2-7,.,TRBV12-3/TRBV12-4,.,CASTVGGHRLLYEQYF,TGTGCCAGCACCGTGGGTGGACATCGCCTCCTTTACGAGCAGTACTTC
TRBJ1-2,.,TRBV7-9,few,CASSLPPRDYGYTF,TGTGCCAGCAGCTTACCCCCCAGGGACTATGGCTACACCTTC
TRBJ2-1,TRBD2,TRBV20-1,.,CSAMGGNEQFF,TGCAGTGCTATGGGAGGGAATGAGCAGTTCTTC
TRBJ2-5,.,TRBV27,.,CASSNLQETQYF,TGTGCCAGCAGCAATCTTCAAGAGACCCAGTACTTC
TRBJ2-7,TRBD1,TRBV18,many,CASSPDRSSYEQYF,TGTGCCAGCTCACCGGACAGGAGCTCCTACGAGCAGTACTTC
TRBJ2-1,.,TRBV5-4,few,CASIPQGYSYNEQFF,TGTGCCAGCATACCTCAGGGGTACTCCTACAATGAGCAGTTCTTC
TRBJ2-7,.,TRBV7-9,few,CASSPSGSMEYF,TGTGCCAGCAGCCCCTCCGGGTCGATGGAGTACTTC
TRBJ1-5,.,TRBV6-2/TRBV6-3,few,CASCGTTRGQPQHF,TGTGCCAGCTGCGGGACAACCCGGGGTCAGCCCCAGCATTTT
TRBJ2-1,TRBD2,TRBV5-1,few,CASSFIAGRNNEQFF,TGCGCCAGCAGCTTTATAGCGGGGAGAAACAATGAGCAGTTCTTC
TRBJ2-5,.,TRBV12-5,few,CASGTGTKETQYF,TGTGCTAGTGGGACCGGGACAAAAGAGACCCAGTACTTC
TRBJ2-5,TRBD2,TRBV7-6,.,CASSYNGRAGQETQYF,TGTGCCAGCAGCTATAACGGGAGGGCCGGTCAAGAGACCCAGTACTTC
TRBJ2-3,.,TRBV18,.,CASSPVTSSTDTQYF,TGTGCCAGCTCACCGGTGACTAGTTCCACAGATACGCAGTATTTT
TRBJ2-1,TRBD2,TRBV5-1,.,CASSLGLAGTPEQFF,TGCGCCAGCAGCTTGGGACTAGCGGGGACCCCTGAGCAGTTCTTC
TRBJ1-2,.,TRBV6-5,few,CASSYSVADNYGYTF,TGTGCCAGCAGTTACTCGGTCGCAGACAACTATGGCTACACCTTC
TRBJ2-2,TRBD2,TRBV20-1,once,CSARPRLAGGPGELFF,TGCAGTGCTAGACCGCGTCTAGCGGGAGGACCCGGGGAGCTGTTTTTT
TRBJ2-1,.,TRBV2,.,CARSDGSYNEQFF,TGTGCCAGAAGCGACGGATCCTACAATGAGCAGTTCTTC
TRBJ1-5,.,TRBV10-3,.,CAISESLAAGVQPQHF,TGTGCCATCAGTGAATCATTGGCGGCAGGGGTTCAGCCCCAGCATTTT